The 5 T cell receptor beta chains listed next were all sequenced from one sample in a study of cytomegalovirus exposure and HLA in healthy donors. Amplification used 60 Vbeta primers and 13 Jbeta primers. Assay used: immunoSEQ multiplex PCR; TCRdb lists only in-frame clones, some missing. The sample contains 95,000 to 120,000 clones, approximately 80% of which appear only once. Sequenced: PBMCs. The source is a young woman in good health and CMV-seronegative.

The chain joins TRBV2 to TRBJ2-1; D remains unclear. Per the germline V gene, CDR1 is SNHLY and CDR2 is FYNNEI. The CDR3 length is 11 residues. For the CDR3, the DNA is TGTGCTAGTGCAGGATTCGGAGAGCAGTTCTTC. This encodes CASAGFGEQFF.

Only one count was recorded for this clone. The J gene is TRBJ2-7, the V gene TRBV7-9, with a tentative D call TRBD1 (7 bases). V was clipped by 7 bases and J by 5 bases, with 21 bases between them. From germline, CDR1 is SEHNR and CDR2 FQNEAQ (reference sequence). This CDR3 has 15 residues. The chain's CDR3 is CASIAATGSGDEQYF. CDR3 in DNA: TGTGCCAGCATCGCTGCGACAGGGTCGGGGGACGAGCAGTACTTC.

The V call is TRBV6-1, the J call TRBJ2-5; D ambiguous. Germline CDR1 reads MNHNS; CDR2 reads SASEGT. The CDR3 totals 15 residues. The V end lost 0 bases, the J end lost 0 bases, and 8 bases lay between the germline ends. The CDR3 sequence is CASSEAPSNQETQYF. CDR3 bases: TGTGCCAGCAGTGAAGCGCCGAGCAACCAAGAGACCCAGTACTTC.

The chain couples TRBV27 to TRBJ2-6, with D perhaps TRBD2 (6 bases). V was shortened by 8 bases and J by 2 bases, with 13 bases between the two germline ends. CDR1 is MNHEY, CDR2 SMNVEV, per germline (reference sequence). The CDR3 is 15 residues long. CDR3 residues: CASRGGVAGANVLTF. The CDR3 DNA is TGTGCCAGCCGGGGCGGGGTAGCTGGGGCCAACGTCCTGACTTTC.

The chain has TRBV7-9 and TRBJ2-1, with 14 bases matching TRBD2. CDR3 length: 19 amino acids. V gave up 5 bases and J gave up 0 bases; unmatched junction bases: 9. In germline, CDR1 is SEHNR, CDR2 FQNEAQ (reference sequence). The CDR3, as DNA: TGTGCCAGCAGCGCCGGACTAGCGGGGGGACTGAGCTCCTACAATGAGCAGTTCTTC. Translation gives CASSAGLAGGLSSYNEQFF. Drawing the rest from reference TRBV7-9 and TRBJ2-1, the complete variable domain is DTGVSQNPRHKITKRGQNVTFRCDPISEHNRLYWYRQTLGQGPEFLTYFQNEAQLEKSRLLSDRFSAERPKGSFSTLEIQRTEQGDSAMYLCASSAGLAGGLSSYNEQFFGPGTRLTVL.